These 5 T cell receptor beta chains were all obtained from the same sample, sequenced in a study of blood T cell repertoires in COVID-19. Some clones are missing from TCRdb's copy, which holds only in-frame ones; the method was immunoSEQ multiplex PCR. The table lists 150,000 or so clones, 70% to 90% of them singletons. The sample comprised peripheral blood. The receptors stem from a man aged 35-49 years who had recovered from COVID-19.

The chain employs TRBV3-1 (or the pseudogene TRBV3-2) and TRBJ1-1, with D unresolved. The length of the CDR3 is 15 residues. Trimming shortened V by 5 bases and J by 4 bases, and 17 bases separated the two germline ends. The V gene's germline CDR1 is LGHDT and CDR2 YNNKEL (reference sequence). In DNA form, the CDR3 reads TGTGCCAGCAGCGGAGGCGGGGAACGTGGCACTGAAGCTTTCTTT. This codes for CASSGGGERGTEAFF.

In DNA, the CDR3 is TGTGCCAGCAGCCAAGAGAAGCGGGGGGCCGTTTCTACCCAGTACTTC. Translated, it gives CASSQEKRGAVSTQYF. The chain combines TRBV4-2 with TRBJ2-5; 9 bases map to TRBD2. With 0 bases clipped from V and 8 bases from J, the junction kept 10 bases outside the gene matches. The CDR3 runs to 16 residues. The V gene's germline CDR1 is LGHNA and CDR2 YNFKEQ.

The rearrangement uses TRBV7-2 and TRBJ2-7; 9 nucleotides line up with TRBD1. This CDR3 is built from 16 residues. Trimming removed 3 bases from V and 4 bases from J; junction bases left unmatched: 10. Germline V gives CDR1 SGHTA, CDR2 FQGNSA. DNA for the CDR3: TGTGCCAGCAGCTTGGGAACAGGGGGCGCACCTTACGAGCAGTACTTC. Amino acids: CASSLGTGGAPYEQYF.

The chain employs TRBV3-1 (or the pseudogene TRBV3-2) and TRBJ2-5; TRBD2 matches 15 bases. J gave up 3 bases and V 3 bases, and 8 bases lay outside the gene matches. Per the germline V gene, CDR1 is LGHDT and CDR2 is YNNKEL (reference sequence). This CDR3 comprises 18 residues. The CDR3 protein is CASSHYGLAGGLKETQYF. The CDR3 DNA reads TGTGCCAGCAGCCACTACGGACTAGCGGGAGGGCTGAAAGAGACCCAGTACTTC.

The chain employs TRBV18 and TRBJ2-3; TRBD1 is a possible D gene (6 bases). The germline CDR1 and CDR2 sequences are KGHSH and LQKENI. Trimming shortened V by 6 bases and J by 9 bases, and 16 bases separated the two germline ends. The CDR3 sequence is 13 residues long. The CDR3 sequence is CASSDGSTGTQYF. The CDR3 region has the DNA TGTGCCAGCTCTGACGGGTCCACAGGGACGCAGTATTTT.